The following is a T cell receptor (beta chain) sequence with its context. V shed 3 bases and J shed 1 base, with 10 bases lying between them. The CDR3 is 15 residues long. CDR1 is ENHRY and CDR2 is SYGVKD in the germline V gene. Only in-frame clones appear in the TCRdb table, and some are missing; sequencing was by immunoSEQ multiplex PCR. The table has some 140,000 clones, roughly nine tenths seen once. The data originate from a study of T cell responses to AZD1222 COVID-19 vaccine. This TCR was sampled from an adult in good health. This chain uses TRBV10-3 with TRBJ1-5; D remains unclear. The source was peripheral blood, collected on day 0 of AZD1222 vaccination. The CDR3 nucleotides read TGTGCCATCAGTGATATGGCAGTCAGCAATCAGCCCCAGCATTTT. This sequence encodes CAISDMAVSNQPQHF.